This T cell receptor beta chain was captured in a study of cytotoxic CD8 clonotypes in ibrutinib-treated CLL. Germline V gene lookup returns CDR1 SGHTA and CDR2 FQGTGA. Germline trimming cut 5 bases from V and 4 bases from J; bases unmatched to any gene: 9. CDR3 length: 15 residues. The assay was immunoSEQ multiplex PCR, and TCRdb's table has in-frame clones only and misses some. This sample has fewer than 50,000 clones, with roughly 69% found just once. The sequence was obtained from a human donor with chronic lymphocytic leukemia. The chain recombines TRBV7-3 with TRBJ2-3, with 7 positions matching TRBD1. The starting material was PBMCs, obtained after 12 months of ibrutinib treatment. The CDR3 DNA sequence: TGTGCCAGCAGCCCCTACGGAGGACAGGCAGATACGCAGTATTTT. Amino acids: CASSPYGGQADTQYF.